The 5 T cell receptor beta chains below all came from one sample that was sequenced in a study of cytomegalovirus exposure and HLA in healthy donors (dated by TCRdb to about 2017). The library was obtained by the immunoSEQ multiplex PCR assay. For the multiplex PCR, a mixture combining 60 forward primers for TCR Vbeta segments and 13 reverse primers for TCR Jbeta segments was used. TCRdb stores this immuneACCESS table with in-frame sequences only. Part of the clones is absent; in the studies checked, under half of the shortfall reflects unresolved V genes, and no reason is known for the rest. The sample yields 110,000 or so clones; about 68% were counted once. 4% to 5% of the sample lies in the top ten. Specimen: PBMCs. These receptors were collected from a woman in her 40s in good health and CMV-seropositive.

The chain carries TRBV6-1 and TRBJ2-7, with 10 nucleotides matching TRBD1. V was clipped by 5 bases and J by 4 bases; unmatched bases: 5. From germline, CDR1 is MNHNS and CDR2 SASEGT. This CDR3 region has 14 residues. The CDR3, as DNA: TGTGCCAGCAGTAGGGACAGGGGAGGATACGAGCAGTACTTC. Amino acids: CASSRDRGGYEQYF.

This clone came up a few times. V gene TRBV7-9 combines with J gene TRBJ1-1; TRBD1 matches 9 bases. V trimming: 5 bases; J trimming: 3 bases; junction bases outside the gene matches: 10. The CDR3 is 16 residues long. CDR1 and CDR2 (germline): SEHNR, FQNEAQ (reference sequence). CDR3 bases: TGTGCCAGCAGCCACGACAGGGGGAGTTGGTACACTGAAGCTTTCTTT. This translates into CASSHDRGSWYTEAFF.

V and J are TRBV5-1 and TRBJ2-5; the match to TRBD1 covers 7 bases. From germline, CDR1 is SGHRS and CDR2 YFSETQ. The CDR3 is made up of 13 amino acids. The J segment lost 6 bases and the V segment lost 4 bases, leaving 6 bases of the junction unmatched. CDR3 region: CASSPDRSQTQYF. The CDR3 bases are TGCGCCAGCAGCCCGGACAGGAGCCAGACCCAGTACTTC.

V gene TRBV27 combines with J gene TRBJ2-1; D is undetermined. Between the trimmed V and J ends, which lost 2 bases and 7 bases, there was a span of 6 bases. The germline V gene has CDR1 MNHEY and CDR2 SMNVEV (reference sequence). This CDR3 has 12 residues. CDR3 in DNA: TGTGCCAGCAGTTTAGGTCGGAATGAGCAGTTCTTC. This translates into CASSLGRNEQFF.

The chain joins TRBV4-2 to TRBJ1-2, with 7 bases that match TRBD1. The CDR3 is made up of 15 amino acids. V was pared by 5 bases and J by 4 bases, with 10 bases of the junction left unmatched. CDR1 is LGHNA, CDR2 YNFKEQ, per germline. CDR3 sequence reads: CASSAEVGQLYGYTF. The CDR3 nucleotides read TGTGCCAGCAGCGCGGAGGTGGGACAGCTCTATGGCTACACCTTC.